This T cell receptor (beta chain) appears in the sequencing data of a study of shared clonotypes between healthy human individuals. About the research overall: The cohort comprised a couple of women and a few men. Their ages spanned 18 to 49 years.

Study-level findings and limits: Of the naive CD4 clonotypes, about 5% were shared across several donors. Rarefaction showed that sequencing of sorted subsets was incomplete (despite large depth).

The germline CDR1 and CDR2 sequences are SGHVS and FNYEAQ. The germline V and J ends were trimmed by 1 base and 2 bases, with 12 bases remaining between them. The CDR3 runs 15 residues. Comment on this clone: The antigen is not known. A far larger clone is one base from this, pointing to a likely read error.

Sequencing was performed with immunoSEQ multiplex PCR; in TCRdb, only in-frame clones are kept and a portion is missing. The table has about a million clones, about 77% seen once. This receptor was identified in a young man in good health. The chain links TRBV7-6 to TRBJ2-7; D is unresolved. The sequenced sample consisted of memory CD4+ T cells sorted from blood. Subset: CD45RA-negative fraction. Here the CDR3 DNA reads TGTGCCAGCAGCTTAGATAAGGGATGGACCTACGAGCAGTACTTC. This codes for CASSLDKGWTYEQYF.